The present T cell receptor (beta chain) was sequenced within a study of T cell responses to AZD1222 COVID-19 vaccine. General study findings and limits: Only five or six AZD1222 recipients tested seropositive at baseline. Vaccine-associated CD4 TCRs ranged over spike, dominating at 160-218 and 743-854.

Note on this clone: Its antigen is not identified.

V lost 8 bases to trimming and J lost 10 bases, with 15 bases between them. Looked up from germline, CDR1 is MNHEY and CDR2 is SMNVEV (reference sequence). The CDR3 totals 12 residues. The protocol was immunoSEQ multiplex PCR, while the TCRdb copy is restricted to in-frame clones and leaves out a portion. The table shows about 150,000 clones, with around 93% occurring only once. The sequences come from peripheral blood, collected on day 0 of AZD1222 vaccination. This TCR came from an adult in good health. V and J are TRBV27 and TRBJ2-1; TRBD2 might be the D (6 bases). Here the CDR3 reads CASSIRGKEQFF. The CDR3 DNA is TGTGCCAGCTCGATCCGGGGGAAGGAGCAGTTCTTC.